This T cell receptor (beta chain) was captured in a study of read filtering for tumor transcriptome and immune sequencing. Study background: DNase treatment preceded whole-transcriptome library preparation. Study-wide results and caveats: Correlation between methods rose after single-read clonotypes were removed. In IR-seq, single-read clonotypes were roughly 82% of clonotypes but approximately 3.5% of reads.

The library was built from 400 ng RNA with molecular barcoded adaptors for alpha/delta and beta/gamma chains. TCRdb re-called the reads through MiXCR, storing one row per CDR3 protein. The sample lists tens of thousands of distinct CDR3 sequences; more than 11% were seen once. The table lists this clonotype with many counts. Its antigen is unknown. The sequencing sample was made of a population of CD138-negative cells sorted from bone marrow. This receptor was identified in a donor at least 40 years old with multiple myeloma.

CDR3 nucleotide sequence: TGTGCCAGCAGGGAGCGGCGTTCGGGAGAAGGCAATGAGCAGTTCTTC. Protein sequence: CASRERRSGEGNEQFF. This rearrangement joins TRBV2 to TRBJ2-1; possible D gene TRBD2, 6 bases. The CDR3 length is 16 residues. Germline V gives CDR1 SNHLY, CDR2 FYNNEI. Trimming left V 6 bases short and J 6 bases short, with 21 bases between.